This T cell receptor beta chain was sequenced for a study of blood T cell repertoires in COVID-19. Sequencing used immunoSEQ multiplex PCR; TCRdb keeps in-frame clones, though not all of them. The sample has approximately 140,000 clones; 84% are singletons. CDR1 is KGHSH and CDR2 is LQKENI in the germline V gene. The CDR3 sequence is 16 residues long. With V trimmed by 3 bases and J by 4 bases, 7 bases remained unmatched. The receptor's source is a human donor in a cohort sampled during active COVID-19. The chain employs TRBV18 and TRBJ2-1; 9 nucleotides match TRBD2. The sample taken for sequencing was peripheral blood. Here the CDR3 reads CASSPSVAGAYNEQFF. The CDR3 DNA sequence: TGTGCCAGCTCACCGTCGGTAGCGGGGGCATACAATGAGCAGTTCTTC. Complete variable domain (other parts from reference TRBV18 and TRBJ2-1): NAGVMQNPRHLVRRRGQEARLRCSPMKGHSHVYWYRQLPEEGLKFMVYLQKENIIDESGMPKERFSAEFPKEGPSILRIQQVVRGDSAAYFCASSPSVAGAYNEQFFGPGTRLTVL.